The 28 T cell receptor beta chains listed next were all sequenced from one sample in a study of Ad26.COV2.S vaccination and SARS-CoV-2 variants. Stated treatment: roughly 18 received Ad26.COV2.S at low or high dose, single or two shots; about five received placebo; per-sample allocation not given. Collection of the samples took place on day 63 after the first injection of vaccine or placebo. Clones were read by immunoSEQ multiplex PCR, and TCRdb kept only the in-frame ones, dropping some. The data show some 640,000 clones, about 90% seen once. The sample here was peripheral blood, taken in a trial of Ad26.COV2.S vaccine versus placebo. Receptors originate from a person between 18 and 59 years old who received the Ad26.COV2.S COVID-19 vaccine or a placebo.

The gene calls are TRBV5-1 and TRBJ1-5; D may be TRBD1 (5 bases). Per germline, CDR1 SGHRS and CDR2 YFSETQ. The V and J ends lost 4 bases and 1 base respectively, with 18 bases between them. The CDR3 is made up of 17 amino acids. CDR3 sequence: CASSPREGRKSNQPQHF. DNA for the CDR3: TGCGCCAGCAGCCCGAGAGAGGGACGGAAGAGCAATCAGCCCCAGCATTTT.

The V gene is TRBV27, the J gene TRBJ2-1; D possibly corresponds to TRBD1 (8 bases). V was clipped by 6 bases and J by 4 bases, with 22 bases between them. CDR3 length equals 17 residues. Germline CDR1 is MNHEY and CDR2 is SMNVEV (reference sequence). CDR3 amino acids: CASSPGQGSGTYNEQFF. CDR3 sequence (DNA): TGTGCCAGCAGCCCCGGACAGGGAAGCGGGACGTACAATGAGCAGTTCTTC.

This clone has at least ten counts. The chain employs TRBV6-2 or TRBV6-3 and TRBJ1-2, with D uncertain. The CDR3 sequence is 13 residues long. CDR1 and CDR2 from the germline V gene are MNHEY and SVGEGT. V lost 4 bases to trimming and J lost 4 bases, with 10 bases between them. CDR3: CASSSAGSYGYTF. CDR3 nucleotide sequence: TGTGCCAGCAGTTCAGCAGGTTCCTATGGCTACACCTTC.

The chain joins TRBV6-1 to TRBJ2-7; 8 bases agree with TRBD1. The CDR3 is 14 residues long. Germline V gives CDR1 MNHNS, CDR2 SASEGT. J was trimmed by 4 bases and V by 3 bases; bases with no gene match: 5. The CDR3 DNA is TGTGCCAGCAGTGACCAGGGGGCGAGGTACGAGCAGTACTTC. Residues: CASSDQGARYEQYF.

The chain employs TRBV6-1 and TRBJ1-5, with unresolved D. The CDR3 consists of 13 residues. Trimming removed 1 base from V and 4 bases from J, with 5 bases in between. Germline CDR1 is MNHNS and CDR2 is SASEGT. In nucleotides, the CDR3 is TGTGCCAGCAGTGAAGGGATAAATCAGCCCCAGCATTTT. Protein sequence: CASSEGINQPQHF.

This clone was counted only a few times. The V call is TRBV7-6, the J call TRBJ2-3; D possibly corresponds to TRBD1 (5 bases). The germline CDR1 and CDR2 sequences are SGHVS and FNYEAQ. This CDR3 has 16 residues. The V gene lost 5 bases and the J gene lost 0 bases, with 15 bases spanning the gap. CDR3 region: CASSALGPGSTDTQYF. The CDR3 nucleotides are TGTGCCAGCAGCGCCCTCGGCCCAGGGAGCACAGATACGCAGTATTTT.

The rearrangement uses TRBV19 and TRBJ1-6, with TRBD1 matching over 9 bases. This CDR3 has 15 amino acids. Germline V gene data show CDR1 as LNHDA and CDR2 as SQIVND (reference sequence). J gave up 7 bases and V 5 bases, and 6 bases lay outside the gene matches. The CDR3 loop reads CASSPTGGKNSPLHF. In nucleotides, the CDR3 is TGTGCCAGTAGTCCAACAGGGGGCAAGAATTCACCCCTCCACTTT.

The rearrangement joins TRBV3-1 (or the pseudogene TRBV3-2) to TRBJ1-5; D is unresolved. The CDR3 has 15 residues. The germline V gene has CDR1 LGHDT and CDR2 YNNKEL (reference sequence). V was trimmed by 0 bases and J by 3 bases, leaving 9 bases between them. CDR3 bases: TGTGCCAGCAGCCAAGATGGAGCAGCCAATCAGCCCCAGCATTTT. Protein sequence: CASSQDGAANQPQHF.

The V and J genes are TRBV11-1 and TRBJ2-2; D not resolved. The CDR3 covers 16 residues. The V end lost 3 bases, the J end lost 2 bases, and 13 bases lay between the germline ends. Germline V gene sequence: CDR1 SGHAT, CDR2 FQDESV (reference sequence). The CDR3 coding sequence is TGTGCCAGCAGCTTCGGCAGGTTAAGTAACACCGGGGAGCTGTTTTTT. Protein product: CASSFGRLSNTGELFF.

V and J are TRBV7-3 and TRBJ1-2, with 8 bases matching TRBD1. V shed 2 bases, J shed 3 bases, and the junction held 2 bases outside the gene matches. This CDR3 comprises 14 residues. Germline CDR1 SGHTA, CDR2 FQGTGA. CDR3 sequence reads: CASSLGTGDYGYTF. DNA for the CDR3: TGTGCCAGCAGCTTAGGGACAGGAGACTATGGCTACACCTTC. The variable domain in full, with the rest retrieved from reference TRBV7-3 and TRBJ1-2, is GAGVSQTPSNKVTEKGKYVELRCDPISGHTALYWYRQSLGQGPEFLIYFQGTGAADDSGLPNDRFFAVRPEGSVSTLKIQRTERGDSAVYLCASSLGTGDYGYTFGSGTRLTVV.

The sample holds a few counts of this clone. The CDR3, as DNA: TGTGCCAGCAGCCAGGGTGAAGCTTTCTTT. This translates into CASSQGEAFF. This chain connects TRBV2 to TRBJ1-1, with a possible D match to TRBD1 (5 bases). The CDR3 is 10 amino acids. Trimming removed 6 bases at V and 7 bases at J, with 6 bases between. In germline, CDR1 is SNHLY, CDR2 FYNNEI. Using reference TRBV2 and TRBJ1-1 for the parts outside the CDR3, the full variable domain is EPEVTQTPSHQVTQMGQEVILRCVPISNHLYFYWYRQILGQKVEFLVSFYNNEISEKSEIFDDQFSVERPDGSNFTLKIRSTKLEDSAMYFCASSQGEAFFGQGTRLTVV.

This rearrangement joins TRBV19 to TRBJ1-3, with a weak D call TRBD1 (6 bases). Germline CDR1 reads LNHDA; CDR2 reads SQIVND (reference sequence). CDR3 length: 17 amino acids. V shed 3 bases and J shed 0 bases, with 15 bases lying between them. In DNA form, the CDR3 reads TGTGCCAGTAGTATCACAACCCGGGACATCTCTGGAAACACCATATATTTT. Protein sequence: CASSITTRDISGNTIYF.

This CDR3 is CASSLAGLAGTDTQYF. The CDR3 bases are TGCGCCAGCAGCTTGGCCGGACTAGCGGGCACAGATACGCAGTATTTT. The chain couples TRBV5-1 to TRBJ2-3; TRBD2 matches 10 bases. CDR1 is SGHRS and CDR2 is YFSETQ in the germline V gene. The CDR3 is 16 amino acids. Trimming cost V 0 bases and J 1 base; bases outside gene matches: 2.

The chain uses TRBV6-5 and TRBJ2-5; either TRBD1 or TRBD2 may supply D (5 bases each). Germline assignment: CDR1 MNHEY and CDR2 SVGAGI. V shed 5 bases and J shed 4 bases, with 11 bases lying between them. The length of the CDR3 is 13 residues. The CDR3 DNA reads as TGTGCCAGCAGTCGGGACGAGGGAGAGACCCAGTACTTC. Translating gives CASSRDEGETQYF.

The genes are TRBV7-9 and TRBJ2-2; tentative D call: TRBD2 (5 bases). Germline CDR1 and CDR2: SEHNR and FQNEAQ (reference sequence). The CDR3 contains 15 residues. The V end was cut by 2 bases, the J end by 4 bases, with 11 bases between. The CDR3 region is CASSLMDSATGELFF. CDR3 nucleotides: TGTGCCAGCAGCTTAATGGACTCGGCCACCGGGGAGCTGTTTTTT.

The CDR3 bases are TGTGCCAGCAGAAGTACCTCCTACAATGAGCAGTTCTTC. As protein: CASRSTSYNEQFF. The rearrangement uses TRBV7-9 and TRBJ2-1; D gene unclear. Germline lookup yields CDR1 SEHNR and CDR2 FQNEAQ (reference sequence). CDR3 length equals 13 residues. V dropped 6 bases and J dropped 0 bases, with 6 bases sitting between them.

The chain combines TRBV12-3 or TRBV12-4 with TRBJ2-2, with D hard to call. This CDR3 contains 13 residues. Trimming took 3 bases from V and 4 from J, leaving 6 bases between them. CDR3 loop: CASSFLGTGELFF. The CDR3 DNA sequence: TGTGCCAGCAGTTTTCTGGGCACCGGGGAGCTGTTTTTT.

The chain employs TRBV7-8 and TRBJ2-1; D gene ambiguous. V dropped 5 bases and J dropped 4 bases, with 18 bases sitting between them. From germline, CDR1 is SGHVS and CDR2 FQNEAQ. The CDR3 length is 16 residues. The CDR3 DNA is TGTGCCAGCAGCGACCGCTCCTATGGGATTTACAATGAGCAGTTCTTC. This codes for CASSDRSYGIYNEQFF.

This sequence joins TRBV20-1 and TRBJ2-7; the match to TRBD2 covers 9 bases. The CDR3 runs to 14 residues. Trimming at V came to 3 bases and at J to 1 base, leaving 4 bases not matched to a gene. Germline values: CDR1 DFQATT, CDR2 SNEGSKA (reference sequence). CDR3 in DNA: TGCAGTGCTAGTGTAGCGGGAGAGTCCTACGAGCAGTACTTC. This codes for CSASVAGESYEQYF.

The rearrangement uses TRBV6-5 and TRBJ2-7; TRBD1 matches 7 bases. The V gene end was trimmed by 2 bases and the J gene end by 4 bases; junction bases not matched to a gene: 5. The CDR3 is made up of 14 amino acids. From germline, CDR1 is MNHEY and CDR2 SVGAGI. The CDR3 spells CASSYDRAGYEQYF. The CDR3 DNA reads TGTGCCAGCAGTTACGACAGGGCGGGTTACGAGCAGTACTTC.

A single count supports this clone. The CDR3: CASSYGQGYITQYF. Written as DNA, the CDR3 is TGTGCCAGCAGTTACGGCCAGGGCTACATAACGCAGTATTTT. J is TRBJ2-3 and V is TRBV6-5, with D possibly matching TRBD1 (5 bases). Deletions cut 2 bases from V and 9 bases from J, with 15 bases between. Germline V lookup: CDR1 MNHEY, CDR2 SVGAGI. CDR3 length: 14 residues.

The V and J genes are TRBV11-1 and TRBJ2-5; 7 bases fit TRBD1. Unmatched junction bases numbered 8, after V lost 4 bases and J lost 0 bases. This CDR3 is built from 16 residues. Germline V gene sequence: CDR1 SGHAT, CDR2 FQDESV (reference sequence). The CDR3: CASSSYRGLYQETQYF. The CDR3 DNA is TGTGCCAGCAGCTCGTACAGGGGCTTGTACCAAGAGACCCAGTACTTC.

CDR3 sequence reads: CASSRPPATPGNTIYF. The CDR3 coding sequence is TGTGCCAGCAGTCGTCCCCCAGCGACGCCTGGAAACACCATATATTTT. This rearrangement joins TRBV9 to TRBJ1-3, with unresolved D. This CDR3 spans 16 amino acids. Trimming removed 5 bases from V and 2 bases from J, with 17 bases in between. Germline CDR1 is SGDLS and CDR2 is YYNGEE.

This clone was seen just once. The chain recombines TRBV6-5 with TRBJ1-3, with 8 positions matching TRBD1. Per the germline V gene, CDR1 is MNHEY and CDR2 is SVGAGI. CDR3 size: 14 residues. The ends lost 6 bases at V and 4 bases at J; junction bases unmatched: 5. The CDR3 nucleotides read TGTGCCAGCAGCCAGGGGGCGACCGGAAACACCATATATTTT. It yields the protein CASSQGATGNTIYF.

This clone was counted a single time. The chain recombines TRBV6-5 with TRBJ2-1; the match to TRBD2 covers 11 bases. Germline V gene lookup returns CDR1 MNHEY and CDR2 SVGAGI. The CDR3 runs to 14 residues. Trimming at V came to 8 bases and at J to 8 bases, leaving 8 bases not matched to a gene. This CDR3 is CASHLAGGGDEQFF. The CDR3 region has the DNA TGTGCCAGCCACCTAGCGGGAGGTGGTGATGAGCAGTTCTTC.

This clone has a handful of counts. The V and J genes are TRBV7-9 and TRBJ1-2; D not certain. Germline CDR1 and CDR2: SEHNR and FQNEAQ (reference sequence). Between the trimmed V and J ends, which lost 1 base and 8 bases, there was a span of 11 bases. CDR3 length: 13 amino acids. The CDR3 nucleotides read TGTGCCAGCAGCTTAGGGGTCAGTCTGGGCTACACCTTC. As protein: CASSLGVSLGYTF.

A remark on this clone: Because the CDR3 is missing its conserved closing phenylalanine or tryptophan, this is likely a read error. Because the CDR3's place on the DNA is in doubt, the DNA is left out and the CDR3 is given as listed by TCRdb. V gene TRBV11-3 combines with J gene TRBJ2-7. Germline CDR1 and CDR2: SGHNT and YENEEA. From its first to its last residue, the CDR3 has 9 amino acids. The CDR3: CASSLWPPR.

CDR3 sequence: CTEGLNNEQFF. CDR3 in DNA: TGCACCGAGGGTCTGAACAATGAGCAGTTCTTC. V and J are TRBV20-1 and TRBJ2-1; possible D gene TRBD2, 5 bases. This CDR3 is built from 11 residues. CDR1 and CDR2 from the germline V gene are DFQATT and SNEGSKA (reference sequence).